This is a list of T cell receptor beta chains from one sample in a study of blood T cell repertoires in COVID-19. Sequenced by immunoSEQ multiplex PCR; TCRdb stores in-frame clones only, minus some. The sample includes some 180,000 clones, about four fifths of them seen just once. Sequenced: peripheral blood. All receptors derive from a woman aged 80 or older with acute or convalescent COVID-19. CDR3s leave out the opening cysteine and the closing phenylalanine or tryptophan. A D gene is named only where the DNA matches it firmly.

J | length | V | D | CDR3
TRBJ1-2 | 13 | TRBV3-1/TRBV3-2 | TRBD1 | ASSQGDRGRTGYT
TRBJ2-5 | 13 | TRBV10-1 | TRBD2 | ASSPPSGGAKTQY
TRBJ1-5 | 12 | TRBV2 | - | ASSDDRGDQPQH
TRBJ1-1 | 13 | TRBV5-1 | - | ASSLDPGGNTEAF
TRBJ2-1 | 10 | TRBV7-2 | - | ASSLEGNEQF
TRBJ2-3 | 14 | TRBV9 | TRBD1 | ASSARTGEPPASQY
TRBJ1-1 | 11 | TRBV21-1 | - | ASSKAQGTEAF
TRBJ2-1 | 13 | TRBV11-1 | TRBD2 | ASSRAGGNYNEQF
TRBJ2-7 | 12 | TRBV3-1/TRBV3-2 | - | ASSQAAYSYEQY
TRBJ1-4 | 14 | TRBV2 | TRBD1 | ASSEAGGQTDEKLF
TRBJ2-3 | 15 | TRBV6-1 | TRBD1 | ASSEAGTGGATDTQY
TRBJ2-3 | 12 | TRBV2 | TRBD2 | ASSAPTSLDTQY
TRBJ2-2 | 16 | TRBV5-1 | - | ASSLAALGSQRTGELF
TRBJ2-3 | 17 | TRBV11-2 | TRBD1 | ASSLDLDRGLVGTDTQY
TRBJ1-2 | 15 | TRBV5-4 | TRBD1 | ASSLNSGQGALWGYT
TRBJ2-1 | 13 | TRBV9 | TRBD1 | ASSYGQGLYNEQF